This entry lists 23 T cell receptor beta chains sequenced from one sample in a study of OX40 agonist ivuxolimab in advanced cancers. Sequencing used immunoSEQ multiplex PCR; TCRdb keeps in-frame clones, though not all of them. The sample records about 70,000 clones, more than 80% being singletons. The sample in question was CD4+ or CD8+ T cells sorted from blood, obtained in a trial of the OX40 agonist ivuxolimab. The receptors were sampled from an adult with an advanced solid tumor such as melanoma, head and neck, liver or kidney cancer.

Notes on this clone: At the DNA level, this CDR3 is encoded by other sequences in the same sample as well. The chain couples TRBV7-9 to TRBJ2-5; D gene uncertain. The CDR3 consists of 12 residues. Trimming removed 2 bases from V and 5 bases from J, with 6 bases in between. Per the germline V gene, CDR1 is SEHNR and CDR2 is FQNEAQ (reference sequence). CDR3 in DNA: TGTGCCAGCAGCTTACGGATGGAGACCCAGTACTTC. As protein: CASSLRMETQYF.

V gene TRBV10-2 combines with J gene TRBJ2-7, with D perhaps TRBD1 or TRBD2 (5 bases each). Germline CDR1 reads WSHSY; CDR2 reads SAAADI. Trimming removed 2 bases from V and 3 bases from J, with 14 bases in between. The CDR3 is 15 amino acids. In nucleotides, the CDR3 is TGCGCCAGCAGTGAGGTCGAGGGGCGCTTCTACGAGCAGTACTTC. This encodes CASSEVEGRFYEQYF.

The chain recombines TRBV6-6 with TRBJ1-5; D is perhaps TRBD1 (5 bases). V was pared by 0 bases and J by 6 bases, with 12 bases between. The CDR3 runs to 15 residues. Per germline, CDR1 MNHNY and CDR2 SVGAGI (reference sequence). CDR3 region: CASSYSAGLVQPQHF. The CDR3 DNA sequence: TGTGCCAGCAGTTACTCAGCGGGGCTGGTTCAGCCCCAGCATTTT.

V is TRBV19 and J is TRBJ2-5; 10 bases agree with TRBD2. This CDR3 has 18 residues. Per the germline V gene, CDR1 is LNHDA and CDR2 is SQIVND (reference sequence). Trimming removed 7 bases from V and 5 bases from J; junction bases left unmatched: 19. The CDR3 sequence is CASTPKGVAGGLGETQYF. The CDR3 DNA reads as TGTGCCAGTACCCCAAAGGGGGTAGCGGGGGGCTTGGGGGAGACCCAGTACTTC.

This clone was recorded only once. One junction end does not reproduce the germline sequence, and a read error may be involved. The gene calls are TRBV10-2 and TRBJ2-2; a possible D gene is TRBD2 (5 bases). The CDR3 contains 11 residues. Germline V gene sequence: CDR1 WSHSY, CDR2 SAAADI. CDR3: CASSLHRGAVF. The CDR3 DNA sequence: TGCGCCAGCAGTTTGCACCGGGGAGCTGTTTTT.

The genes are TRBV6-5 and TRBJ2-1; TRBD2 might be the D (5 bases). CDR3 length: 12 amino acids. The germline gives CDR1 MNHEY, CDR2 SVGAGI. V lost 5 bases, J lost 6 bases, and 8 bases lay in between. CDR3 amino acids: CASSKEGNEQFF. CDR3 bases: TGTGCCAGCAGTAAAGAGGGCAATGAGCAGTTCTTC.

The V and J genes are TRBV27 and TRBJ2-7; possibly TRBD1 or TRBD2 for D (6 bases each). This CDR3 contains 15 residues. V was trimmed by 0 bases and J by 6 bases, leaving 15 bases between them. The V gene's germline CDR1 is MNHEY and CDR2 SMNVEV (reference sequence). Here the CDR3 reads CASSLSGGYLGEQYF. The CDR3 coding sequence is TGTGCCAGCAGTTTATCGGGGGGCTACTTGGGCGAGCAGTACTTC.

The chain recombines TRBV19 with TRBJ2-5, with 10 bases that match TRBD1. Trimming at V came to 6 bases and at J to 5 bases, leaving 9 bases not matched to a gene. The CDR3 has 15 amino acids. The germline V gene encodes CDR1 LNHDA and CDR2 SQIVND (reference sequence). CDR3: CASSPRTGGWETQYF. The CDR3 DNA reads as TGTGCCAGTAGCCCTCGGACAGGGGGTTGGGAGACCCAGTACTTC.

This clone is a singleton in its sample. This rearrangement joins TRBV11-3 to TRBJ2-1, with D perhaps matching TRBD1 (6 bases). The V gene lost 1 base and the J gene lost 0 bases, with 7 bases spanning the gap. The V gene's germline CDR1 is SGHNT and CDR2 YENEEA. This CDR3 contains 15 residues. The DNA of the CDR3 is TGTGCCAGCAGCTTAGCCAGGGGCTCCTACAATGAGCAGTTCTTC. This sequence encodes CASSLARGSYNEQFF.

The chain joins TRBV5-8 to TRBJ1-5, with D tentatively TRBD1 (6 bases). The V gene's germline CDR1 is SGHTS and CDR2 YDEGEE. The V end lost 0 bases, the J end lost 1 base, and 8 bases lay between the germline ends. The CDR3 has 15 amino acids. CDR3 DNA: TGTGCCAGCAGCTTGGTGGGGGCGAGCAATCAGCCCCAGCATTTT. Protein: CASSLVGASNQPQHF.

This rearrangement joins TRBV6-5 to TRBJ2-7; 7 bases are shared with TRBD1. Germline V gene lookup returns CDR1 MNHEY and CDR2 SVGAGI. The CDR3 runs to 14 residues. V lost 5 bases and J lost 0; bases outside the gene matches: 4. Here the CDR3 reads CASSETGHSYEQYF. CDR3 sequence (DNA): TGTGCCAGCAGTGAGACAGGGCACTCCTACGAGCAGTACTTC.

This clone was seen only a few times. The chain links TRBV11-2 to TRBJ2-3, with 8 bases fitting TRBD1. With 5 bases clipped from V and 2 bases from J, the junction kept 18 bases outside the gene matches. CDR1 is SGHAT and CDR2 is FQNNGV in the germline V gene. The CDR3 runs 19 residues. The CDR3 DNA is TGTGCCAGCAGCAGACGGACAGGGAGTTCGATGCGGCACACAGATACGCAGTATTTT. Translated, it gives CASSRRTGSSMRHTDTQYF.

V usage is TRBV5-1 and J usage is TRBJ1-1, with D possibly being TRBD1 (5 bases). The CDR3 consists of 14 residues. V lost 7 bases and J lost 5, with 18 bases in between. Germline V gene lookup returns CDR1 SGHRS and CDR2 YFSETQ. The CDR3 nucleotides are TGCGCCAGCCTTTCGGGGGGGAAGGAGACTGAAGCTTTCTTT. Translation gives CASLSGGKETEAFF.

The rearrangement uses TRBV7-9 and TRBJ2-2; tentative D call: TRBD2 (6 bases). This CDR3 is 16 amino acids long. Trimming pared 5 bases from V and 0 bases from J, leaving 13 bases between. Germline V gene data show CDR1 as SEHNR and CDR2 as FQNEAQ (reference sequence). Here the CDR3 DNA reads TGTGCCAGCAGCCGGGCGGGCGGGACGAACACCGGGGAGCTGTTTTTT. This translates into CASSRAGGTNTGELFF.

Many counts were recorded for this clone. The chain links TRBV7-2 to TRBJ1-5; 7 nucleotides align to TRBD1. CDR3 length: 15 amino acids. Germline assignment: CDR1 SGHTA and CDR2 FQGNSA. With 0 bases clipped from V and 5 bases from J, the junction kept 4 bases outside the gene matches. DNA for the CDR3: TGTGCCAGCAGCTTAGCAGGGGGCGCCTATCAGCCCCAGCATTTT. This sequence encodes CASSLAGGAYQPQHF.

The chain carries TRBV19 and TRBJ2-5, with D possibly being TRBD1 (5 bases). Trimming took off 3 bases at V and 1 base at J, with 12 bases between the two ends. Germline assignment: CDR1 LNHDA and CDR2 SQIVND (reference sequence). The CDR3 is made up of 15 amino acids. The CDR3 loop reads CASSIQGHPQETQYF. The CDR3 DNA follows: TGTGCCAGTAGTATCCAAGGACACCCCCAAGAGACCCAGTACTTC.

The J gene is TRBJ1-6, the V gene TRBV7-2; possibly TRBD1 for D (6 bases). The CDR3 has 15 amino acids. Germline V gives CDR1 SGHTA, CDR2 FQGNSA. V lost 1 base and J 10 bases, leaving 14 bases between the germline ends. This chain's CDR3 is CASSLVNGGRSPLHF. The CDR3 DNA reads as TGTGCCAGCAGCTTAGTCAATGGGGGGCGGTCACCCCTCCACTTT.

The chain links TRBV6-1 to TRBJ2-7, with 9 bases identical to TRBD1. V shed 7 bases, J shed 4 bases, and the junction held 11 bases outside the gene matches. The CDR3 extends over 15 amino acids. Germline loops: CDR1 MNHNS, CDR2 SASEGT. CDR3 protein: CASTPRRDRVYEQYF. CDR3 DNA sequence: TGTGCCAGCACCCCTCGGAGGGACAGGGTGTACGAGCAGTACTTC.

V gene TRBV19 combines with J gene TRBJ1-5; D may be TRBD1 (5 bases). The ends were cut back, 5 bases at V and 1 base at J, with 21 bases in the middle. This CDR3 contains 18 residues. Germline lookup yields CDR1 LNHDA and CDR2 SQIVND (reference sequence). CDR3 in DNA: TGTGCCAGTAGTGTGACCCTCCCGGGACCCGGGAGCAATCAGCCCCAGCATTTT. Residues: CASSVTLPGPGSNQPQHF.

CDR3 residues: CATFGTGENEKLFF. CDR3 bases: TGTGCCACCTTCGGGACAGGGGAAAATGAAAAACTGTTTTTT. This chain connects TRBV19 to TRBJ1-4; 10 nucleotides line up with TRBD1. The V gene's germline CDR1 is LNHDA and CDR2 SQIVND (reference sequence). V was pared by 10 bases and J by 5 bases, with 7 bases of the junction left unmatched. This CDR3 comprises 14 residues.

This clone was detected a few times. The chain is built from TRBV10-2 and TRBJ2-5, with 8 bases aligning to TRBD2. Looked up from germline, CDR1 is WSHSY and CDR2 is SAAADI. This CDR3 region has 14 residues. V dropped 6 bases and J dropped 3; count of bases not matched to a gene: 6. CDR3 region: CASSPPGLEETQYF. CDR3 DNA: TGCGCCAGCAGCCCACCGGGACTAGAAGAGACCCAGTACTTC.

This chain links TRBV7-9 with TRBJ1-3, with a tentative D call TRBD1 (6 bases). From germline, CDR1 is SEHNR and CDR2 FQNEAQ (reference sequence). The V gene lost 5 bases and the J gene lost 0 bases, with 17 bases spanning the gap. This CDR3 is built from 17 residues. Here the CDR3 DNA reads TGTGCCAGCAGCCCATTTGGGGGGCCCTACTCTGGAAACACCATATATTTT. The encoded protein is CASSPFGGPYSGNTIYF.

This sequence joins TRBV5-1 and TRBJ1-2; the D is unclear. Germline CDR1 and CDR2: SGHRS and YFSETQ. This CDR3 comprises 15 residues. Trimming cost V 4 bases and J 2 bases, with 15 bases left between them. CDR3 sequence (DNA): TGCGCCAGCAGCCCGGCGGCAGGACGAAACTATGGCTACACCTTC. It codes for CASSPAAGRNYGYTF.